Each of the 22 T cell receptor beta chains below was sequenced from the same sample in a study of CD8+ T cells in alopecia areata. In a group of about five patients, CD4+ cells were sorted into CD25+CD127- cells. cDNA prepared by RNA extraction and subsequent reverse transcription served as the template for sequencing. TCRdb's copy holds only in-frame clones and misses some; the assay was immunoSEQ multiplex PCR. The sample holds fewer than 40,000 clones, around half seen once. The sample was CD4+ Tregs sorted from blood. The receptors were gathered from a human donor with alopecia areata.

In its sample, this clone was seen a few times. The rearrangement uses TRBV2 and TRBJ2-6, with D perhaps TRBD1 or TRBD2 (6 bases each). The CDR3 has 18 amino acids. With 6 bases removed from V and 1 base from J, the gap between germline ends came to 19 bases. CDR1 SNHLY and CDR2 FYNNEI come from the germline V gene. The DNA for the CDR3 is TGTGCCAGCAGGGGTTGGGGGGCGCCCACTTCTGGGGCCAACGTCCTGACTTTC. Translated: CASRGWGAPTSGANVLTF.

The chain recombines TRBV30 with TRBJ2-2; 7 nucleotides line up with TRBD1. CDR1 is GTSNPN and CDR2 is SVGIG in the germline V gene (reference sequence). CDR3 length: 13 amino acids. The trim removed 2 bases at V and 4 bases at J, leaving 1 base unmatched. For the CDR3, the DNA is TGTGCCTGGAGTACAGGGGTCACCGGGGAGCTGTTTTTT. It is translated as CAWSTGVTGELFF.

The chain joins TRBV19 to TRBJ1-5, with unresolved D. This CDR3 has 13 amino acids. V lost 3 bases, J lost 8 bases, and 11 bases lay in between. Germline-derived CDR1 and CDR2 are LNHDA and SQIVND (reference sequence). The CDR3 DNA is TGTGCCAGTAGTATCCCCGGGAGGGAGCCCCAGCATTTT. It encodes CASSIPGREPQHF.

The chain couples TRBV5-1 to TRBJ1-5; 7 positions match TRBD1. The J segment lost 3 bases and the V segment lost 0 bases, leaving 3 bases of the junction unmatched. Per the germline V gene, CDR1 is SGHRS and CDR2 is YFSETQ. This CDR3 has 15 amino acids. CDR3: CASSLGDRVNQPQHF. DNA of the CDR3: TGCGCCAGCAGCTTGGGGGACAGAGTCAATCAGCCCCAGCATTTT.

This clone was picked up a small number of times. The chain carries TRBV7-2 and TRBJ2-7, with TRBD2 as a possible D gene (6 bases). Trimming pared 8 bases from V and 0 bases from J, leaving 11 bases between. The CDR3 has 13 amino acids. Germline V CDR1 and CDR2: SGHTA, FQGNSA. CDR3 loop: CASCRGISYEQYF. CDR3 sequence (DNA): TGTGCCAGCTGCCGGGGGATCTCCTACGAGCAGTACTTC.

The chain has TRBV7-2 and TRBJ1-1, with 7 bases lining up with TRBD1. After removal of 4 bases from V and 5 bases from J, the junction contained 7 bases not matched to a gene. Germline CDR1 is SGHTA and CDR2 is FQGNSA. The CDR3 is 14 residues long. CDR3 nucleotide sequence: TGTGCCAGCAGCTGGCGGGACAGTGCGACTGAAGCTTTCTTT. It specifies CASSWRDSATEAFF.

This clone was detected only a few times. The chain uses TRBV19 and TRBJ2-5, with D possibly TRBD2 on 5 matching bases. CDR1 is LNHDA, CDR2 SQIVND, per germline (reference sequence). With 6 bases removed from V and 3 bases from J, the gap between germline ends came to 14 bases. This CDR3 is 14 amino acids long. The CDR3 nucleotides read TGTGCCAGTAGCAGAAGATCAGCGGAAGAGACCCAGTACTTC. Its protein is CASSRRSAEETQYF.

The chain uses TRBV5-1 and TRBJ2-5; 11 positions match TRBD2. This CDR3 is built from 15 residues. Trimming removed 2 bases from V and 4 bases from J; junction bases left unmatched: 4. CDR1 and CDR2 from the germline V gene are SGHRS and YFSETQ. Here the CDR3 DNA reads TGCGCCAGCAGCTTTGGTAGCGGGAGGGGAGAGACCCAGTACTTC. As protein: CASSFGSGRGETQYF.

The V call is TRBV7-9, the J call TRBJ1-2, with D possibly TRBD1 on 5 matching bases. Trimming cost V 5 bases and J 8 bases, with 15 bases left between them. The CDR3 runs to 13 residues. Germline assignment: CDR1 SEHNR and CDR2 FQNEAQ (reference sequence). The CDR3 region is CASSQRQGEGYTF. The CDR3 nucleotides read TGTGCCAGCAGCCAAAGGCAGGGTGAAGGCTACACCTTC. Based on the CDR3 plus reference TRBV7-9 and TRBJ1-2, the full variable domain is DTGVSQNPRHKITKRGQNVTFRCDPISEHNRLYWYRQTLGQGPEFLTYFQNEAQLEKSRLLSDRFSAERPKGSFSTLEIQRTEQGDSAMYLCASSQRQGEGYTFGSGTRLTVV.

In this sample, this clone turned up a few times. This CDR3 is also generated by other DNA sequences in the sample. V is TRBV29-1 and J is TRBJ2-7; 14 bases match TRBD2. CDR3 length: 14 amino acids. The V segment lost 1 base and the J segment 7 bases; nucleotides outside the gene matches: 3. CDR1 and CDR2 from the germline V gene are SQVTM and ANQGSEA. CDR3 bases: TGCAGCGTTGAAGGGAGACTAGCGGGAGGGGAGCAGTACTTC. Its translation is CSVEGRLAGGEQYF.

The rearrangement joins TRBV28 to TRBJ2-7; no firm D call. Germline lookup yields CDR1 MDHEN and CDR2 SYDVKM. CDR3 length equals 11 residues. The V end lost 5 bases, the J end lost 5 bases, and 7 bases lay between the germline ends. In DNA, the CDR3 is TGTGCCAGCAGTCCTCTAGACGAGCAGTACTTC. Translation: CASSPLDEQYF.

The V call is TRBV6-5, the J call TRBJ2-2; 11 bases are shared with TRBD2. This CDR3 has 14 residues. With V trimmed by 6 bases and J by 7 bases, 4 bases remained unmatched. Germline-derived CDR1 and CDR2 are MNHEY and SVGAGI. This CDR3 reads CASRIAGGNGELFF. CDR3 sequence (DNA): TGTGCCAGCAGGATAGCGGGGGGGAACGGGGAGCTGTTTTTT.

This clone has only a few counts. The chain carries TRBV7-9 and TRBJ2-3; D is undetermined. Germline lookup yields CDR1 SEHNR and CDR2 FQNEAQ (reference sequence). The CDR3 runs to 12 residues. V lost 0 bases and J lost 11, with 9 bases in between. CDR3 sequence reads: CASSLATEGQYF. CDR3 sequence (DNA): TGTGCCAGCAGCTTAGCTACAGAAGGGCAGTATTTT.

The chain is built from TRBV5-1 and TRBJ1-2; D remains ambiguous. CDR3 length: 18 residues. V lost 4 bases and J 4 bases, leaving 26 bases between the germline ends. Looked up from germline, CDR1 is SGHRS and CDR2 is YFSETQ. The CDR3 protein is CASSILRGGPTSGYGYTF. CDR3 coding DNA: TGCGCCAGCAGCATTCTCCGGGGAGGGCCGACGAGCGGCTATGGCTACACCTTC.

The chain employs TRBV2 and TRBJ1-2; tentative D call: TRBD1 (5 bases). Trimming pared 6 bases from V and 5 bases from J, leaving 16 bases between. Germline V gives CDR1 SNHLY, CDR2 FYNNEI. The CDR3 length is 14 residues. The CDR3 loop reads CASSPGAGRYGYTF. CDR3 coding DNA: TGTGCCAGCAGCCCTGGGGCAGGCCGTTATGGCTACACCTTC. Supplemented by reference TRBV2 and TRBJ1-2, the full variable domain reads EPEVTQTPSHQVTQMGQEVILRCVPISNHLYFYWYRQILGQKVEFLVSFYNNEISEKSEIFDDQFSVERPDGSNFTLKIRSTKLEDSAMYFCASSPGAGRYGYTFGSGTRLTVV.

V gene TRBV4-3 combines with J gene TRBJ2-1; 9 bases are a match to TRBD2. Trimming removed 1 base from V and 0 bases from J; junction bases left unmatched: 4. Germline V gene data show CDR1 as LGHNA and CDR2 as YSLEER. This CDR3 contains 17 residues. CDR3 residues: CASSQGYSGSSYNEQFF. The CDR3 DNA reads as TGCGCCAGCAGCCAAGGTTATAGCGGGAGCTCCTACAATGAGCAGTTCTTC.

This clone was counted a few times. This chain uses TRBV19 with TRBJ2-1, with D possibly TRBD1 on 7 matching bases. V was trimmed by 4 bases and J by 8 bases, leaving 18 bases between them. The CDR3 consists of 15 residues. The germline CDR1 and CDR2 sequences are LNHDA and SQIVND (reference sequence). The CDR3, as DNA: TGTGCCAGTAGTAGTCAGGGGGGCGGGAAGTATGAGCAGTTCTTC. As protein: CASSSQGGGKYEQFF.

The V gene is TRBV7-9, the J gene TRBJ2-7; 10 positions agree with TRBD1. Per germline, CDR1 SEHNR and CDR2 FQNEAQ (reference sequence). The CDR3 totals 14 residues. The V segment lost 5 bases and the J segment 5 bases; nucleotides outside the gene matches: 6. CDR3 residues: CASSNRDRGHEQYF. The CDR3 DNA reads TGTGCCAGCAGCAACCGGGACAGGGGCCACGAGCAGTACTTC.

This clone has only a few counts. The chain has TRBV5-6 and TRBJ2-3; the D gene is possibly TRBD2 (6 bases). The CDR3 is made up of 15 amino acids. The V end was cut by 5 bases, the J end by 9 bases, with 22 bases between. Germline CDR1 SGHDT, CDR2 YYEEEE. For the CDR3, the DNA is TGTGCCAGCAGACGGGACTTCTGGGATCTGGGGACGCAGTATTTT. Its translation: CASRRDFWDLGTQYF.

The V gene is TRBV7-2, the J gene TRBJ2-7, with 9 bases aligning to TRBD1. Germline assignment: CDR1 SGHTA and CDR2 FQGNSA. V was pared by 4 bases and J by 6 bases, with 10 bases of the junction left unmatched. The CDR3 has 15 amino acids. The DNA of the CDR3 is TGTGCCAGCAGCTCTAAAATCGGGACAGGGTTCGAGCAGTACTTC. This translates into CASSSKIGTGFEQYF.

This sequence joins TRBV29-1 and TRBJ2-2, with a possible D match to TRBD2 (6 bases). Looked up from germline, CDR1 is SQVTM and CDR2 is ANQGSEA. The length of the CDR3 is 13 residues. Trimming took off 3 bases at V and 6 bases at J, with 11 bases between the two ends. The CDR3 region has the DNA TGCAGCGTTGAGTCTAGCGTGGCCGGGGAGCTGTTTTTT. This sequence encodes CSVESSVAGELFF.

This clone is categorized as medium-sized. The chain uses TRBV5-4 and TRBJ2-7; 14 bases match TRBD2. This CDR3 comprises 16 residues. Trimming removed 4 bases from V and 5 bases from J; junction bases left unmatched: 8. Germline CDR1 SGHNT, CDR2 YYREEE (reference sequence). This CDR3 reads CASSGGTSGRVHEQYF. The CDR3 DNA reads as TGTGCCAGCAGCGGCGGGACTAGCGGGAGAGTCCACGAGCAGTACTTC. Looking up the rest from reference TRBV5-4 and TRBJ2-7 gives the full variable domain: ETGVTQSPTHLIKTRGQQVTLRCSSQSGHNTVSWYQQALGQGPQFIFQYYREEENGRGNFPPRFSGLQFPNYSSELNVNALELDDSALYLCASSGGTSGRVHEQYFGPGTRLTVT.